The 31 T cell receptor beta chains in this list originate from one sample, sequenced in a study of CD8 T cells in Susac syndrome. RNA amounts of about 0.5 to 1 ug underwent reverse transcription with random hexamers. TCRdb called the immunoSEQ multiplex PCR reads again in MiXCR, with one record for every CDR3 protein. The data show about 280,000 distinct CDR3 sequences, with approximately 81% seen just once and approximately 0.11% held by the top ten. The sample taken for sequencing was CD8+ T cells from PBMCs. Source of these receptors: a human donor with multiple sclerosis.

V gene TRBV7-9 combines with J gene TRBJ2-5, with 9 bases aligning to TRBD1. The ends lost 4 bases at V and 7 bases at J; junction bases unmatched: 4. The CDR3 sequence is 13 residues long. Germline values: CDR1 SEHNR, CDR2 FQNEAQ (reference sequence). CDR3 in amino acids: CASSSGTGRTQYF. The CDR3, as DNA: TGTGCCAGCAGCTCTGGGACAGGGCGGACCCAGTACTTC.

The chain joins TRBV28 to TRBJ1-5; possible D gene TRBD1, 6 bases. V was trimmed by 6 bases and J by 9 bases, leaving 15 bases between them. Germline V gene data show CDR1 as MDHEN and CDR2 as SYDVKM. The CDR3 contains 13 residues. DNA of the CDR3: TGTGCCAGCAGCTACTCCCCGGACAGGCCCCAGCATTTT. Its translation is CASSYSPDRPQHF.

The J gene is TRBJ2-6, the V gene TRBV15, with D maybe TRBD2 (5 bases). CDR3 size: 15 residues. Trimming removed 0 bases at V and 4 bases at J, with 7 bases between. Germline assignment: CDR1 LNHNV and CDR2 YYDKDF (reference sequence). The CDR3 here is CATSREREGANVLTF. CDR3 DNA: TGTGCCACCAGCAGAGAAAGGGAGGGGGCCAACGTCCTGACTTTC.

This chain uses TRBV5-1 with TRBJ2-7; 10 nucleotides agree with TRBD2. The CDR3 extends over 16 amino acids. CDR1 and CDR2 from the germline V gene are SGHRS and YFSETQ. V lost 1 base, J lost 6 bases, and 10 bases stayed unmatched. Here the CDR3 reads CASSLSGGRLAGEQYF. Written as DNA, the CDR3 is TGCGCCAGCAGCTTGTCGGGTGGAAGACTAGCGGGCGAGCAGTACTTC.

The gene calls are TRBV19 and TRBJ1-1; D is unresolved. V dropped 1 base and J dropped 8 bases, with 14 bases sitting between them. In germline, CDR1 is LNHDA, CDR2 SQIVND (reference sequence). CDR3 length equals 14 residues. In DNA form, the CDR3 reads TGTGCCAGTAGTATAGCCCCAGTCTCGGGGGAAGCTTTCTTT. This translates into CASSIAPVSGEAFF.

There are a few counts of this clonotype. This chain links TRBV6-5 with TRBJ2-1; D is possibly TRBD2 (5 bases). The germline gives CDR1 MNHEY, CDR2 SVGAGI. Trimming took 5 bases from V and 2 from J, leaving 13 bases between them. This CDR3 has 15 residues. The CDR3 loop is CASSLTGLTYNEQFF. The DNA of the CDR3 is TGTGCCAGCAGTCTGACGGGATTAACCTACAATGAGCAGTTCTTC.

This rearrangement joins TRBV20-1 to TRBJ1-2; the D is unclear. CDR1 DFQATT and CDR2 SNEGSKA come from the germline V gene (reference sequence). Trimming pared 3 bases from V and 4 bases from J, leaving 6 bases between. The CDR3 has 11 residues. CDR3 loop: CSARSGYGYTF. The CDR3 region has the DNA TGCAGTGCTAGGTCAGGCTATGGCTACACCTTC.

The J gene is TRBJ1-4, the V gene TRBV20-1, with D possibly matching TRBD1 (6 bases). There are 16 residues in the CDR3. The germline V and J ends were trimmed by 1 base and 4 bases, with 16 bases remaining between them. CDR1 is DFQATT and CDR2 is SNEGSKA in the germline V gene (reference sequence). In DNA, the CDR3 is TGCAGTGCTAGAGCCGACGGGACATGGAATAATGAAAAACTGTTTTTT. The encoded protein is CSARADGTWNNEKLFF.

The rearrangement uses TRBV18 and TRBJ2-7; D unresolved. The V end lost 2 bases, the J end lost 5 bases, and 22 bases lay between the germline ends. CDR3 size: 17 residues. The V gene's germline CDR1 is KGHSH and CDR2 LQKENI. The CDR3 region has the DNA TGTGCCAGCTCACCATCAGCTGTTTCGACTTGGGCGGACGAGCAGTACTTC. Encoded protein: CASSPSAVSTWADEQYF. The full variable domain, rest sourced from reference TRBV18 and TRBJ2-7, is NAGVMQNPRHLVRRRGQEARLRCSPMKGHSHVYWYRQLPEEGLKFMVYLQKENIIDESGMPKERFSAEFPKEGPSILRIQQVVRGDSAAYFCASSPSAVSTWADEQYFGPGTRLTVT.

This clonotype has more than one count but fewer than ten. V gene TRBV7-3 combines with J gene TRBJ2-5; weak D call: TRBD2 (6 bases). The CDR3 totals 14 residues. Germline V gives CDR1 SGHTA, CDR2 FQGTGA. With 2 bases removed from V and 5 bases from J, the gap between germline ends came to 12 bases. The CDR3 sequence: CASSLSGRGETQYF. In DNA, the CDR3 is TGTGCCAGCAGCTTATCCGGACGGGGGGAGACCCAGTACTTC.

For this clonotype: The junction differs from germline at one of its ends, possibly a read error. CDR3 DNA sequence: TGTGCCAGCTCACCAGGGACAGCTAGCACAGATACGCGGTATTTT. Amino acid sequence: CASSPGTASTDTRYF. The chain combines TRBV18 with TRBJ2-3; 7 bases are shared with TRBD1. The germline CDR1 and CDR2 sequences are KGHSH and LQKENI. The CDR3 is 15 residues long.

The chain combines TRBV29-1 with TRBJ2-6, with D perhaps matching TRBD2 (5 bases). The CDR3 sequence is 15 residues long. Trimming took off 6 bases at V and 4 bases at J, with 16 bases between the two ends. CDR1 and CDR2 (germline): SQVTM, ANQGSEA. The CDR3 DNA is TGCAGCGTAAGCAACGGGGAAAGGGGGGCCAACGTCCTGACTTTC. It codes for CSVSNGERGANVLTF.

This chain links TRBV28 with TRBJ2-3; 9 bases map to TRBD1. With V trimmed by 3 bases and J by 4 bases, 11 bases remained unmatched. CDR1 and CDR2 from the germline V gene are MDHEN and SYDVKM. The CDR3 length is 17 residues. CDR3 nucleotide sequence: TGTGCCAGCAGTTTTATCGTCGAACAGGGGGCGGCAGATACGCAGTATTTT. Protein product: CASSFIVEQGAADTQYF.

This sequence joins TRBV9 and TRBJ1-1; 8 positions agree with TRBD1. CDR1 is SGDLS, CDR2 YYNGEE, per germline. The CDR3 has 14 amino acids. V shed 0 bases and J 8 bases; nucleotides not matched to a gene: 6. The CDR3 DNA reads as TGTGCCAGCAGCGTAGGGGACAGGCGGACCGAAGCTTTCTTT. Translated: CASSVGDRRTEAFF.

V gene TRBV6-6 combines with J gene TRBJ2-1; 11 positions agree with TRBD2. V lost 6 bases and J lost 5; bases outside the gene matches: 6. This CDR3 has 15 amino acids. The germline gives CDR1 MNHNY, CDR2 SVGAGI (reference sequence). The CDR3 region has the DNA TGTGCCAGCAGACCGGGACTAGCGGAAAACAATGAGCAGTTCTTC. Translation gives CASRPGLAENNEQFF.

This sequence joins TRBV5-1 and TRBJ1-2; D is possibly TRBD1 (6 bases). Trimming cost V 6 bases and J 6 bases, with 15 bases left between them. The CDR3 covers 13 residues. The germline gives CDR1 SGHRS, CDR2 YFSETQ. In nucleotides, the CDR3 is TGCGCCAGCACCGAAGGGGGGACTAATGGCTACACCTTC. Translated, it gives CASTEGGTNGYTF.

CDR3 in amino acids: CASSLESIGQPQHF. In DNA, the CDR3 is TGTGCCAGCAGTTTAGAAAGTATCGGCCAGCCCCAGCATTTT. The chain employs TRBV12-3 or TRBV12-4 and TRBJ1-5; unclear D gene. Deletions cut 1 base from V and 7 bases from J, with 11 bases between. This CDR3 region has 14 residues.

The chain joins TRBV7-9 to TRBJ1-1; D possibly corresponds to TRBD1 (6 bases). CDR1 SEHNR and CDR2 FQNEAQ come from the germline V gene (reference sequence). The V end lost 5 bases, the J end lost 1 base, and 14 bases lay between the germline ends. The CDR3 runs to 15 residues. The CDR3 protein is CASSVPGQRNTEAFF. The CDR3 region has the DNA TGTGCCAGCAGCGTGCCGGGACAAAGGAACACTGAAGCTTTCTTT.

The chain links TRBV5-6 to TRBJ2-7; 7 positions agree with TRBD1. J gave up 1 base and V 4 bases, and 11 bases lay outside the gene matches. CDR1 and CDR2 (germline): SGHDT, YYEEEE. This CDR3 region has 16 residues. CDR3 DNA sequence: TGTGCCAGCAGCCCGCCCCTGAACAGGGGATCCTACGAGCAGTACTTC. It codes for CASSPPLNRGSYEQYF. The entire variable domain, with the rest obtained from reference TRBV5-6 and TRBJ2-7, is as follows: DAGVTQSPTHLIKTRGQQVTLRCSPKSGHDTVSWYQQALGQGPQFIFQYYEEEERQRGNFPDRFSGHQFPNYSSELNVNALLLGDSALYLCASSPPLNRGSYEQYFGPGTRLTVT.

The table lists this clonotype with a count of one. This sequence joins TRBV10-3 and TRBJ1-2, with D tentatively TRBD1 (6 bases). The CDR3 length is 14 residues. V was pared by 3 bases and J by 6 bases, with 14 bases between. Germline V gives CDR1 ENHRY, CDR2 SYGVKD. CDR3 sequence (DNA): TGTGCCATCAGTGAAAGACTAGCAGGGGATGGCTACACCTTC. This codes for CAISERLAGDGYTF.

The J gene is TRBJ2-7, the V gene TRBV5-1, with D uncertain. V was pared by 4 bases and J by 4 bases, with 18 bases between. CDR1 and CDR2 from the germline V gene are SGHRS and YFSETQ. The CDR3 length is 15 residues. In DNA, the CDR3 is TGCGCCAGCAGCCCGGTTGGAGATGATGGTTACGAGCAGTACTTC. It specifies CASSPVGDDGYEQYF.

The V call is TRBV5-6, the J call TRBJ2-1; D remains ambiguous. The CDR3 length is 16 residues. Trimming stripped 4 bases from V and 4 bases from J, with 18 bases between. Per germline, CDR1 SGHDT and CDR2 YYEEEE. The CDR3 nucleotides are TGTGCCAGCAGCCCCGGTCCTGCGGATGTGTACAATGAGCAGTTCTTC. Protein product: CASSPGPADVYNEQFF. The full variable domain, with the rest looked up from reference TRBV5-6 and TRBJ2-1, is DAGVTQSPTHLIKTRGQQVTLRCSPKSGHDTVSWYQQALGQGPQFIFQYYEEEERQRGNFPDRFSGHQFPNYSSELNVNALLLGDSALYLCASSPGPADVYNEQFFGPGTRLTVL.

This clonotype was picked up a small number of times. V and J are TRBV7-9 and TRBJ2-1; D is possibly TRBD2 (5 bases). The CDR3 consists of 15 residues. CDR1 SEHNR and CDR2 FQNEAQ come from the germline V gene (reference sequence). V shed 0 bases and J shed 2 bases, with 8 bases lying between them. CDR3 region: CASSLALAAYNEQFF. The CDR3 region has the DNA TGTGCCAGCAGCTTAGCCCTAGCCGCCTACAATGAGCAGTTCTTC.

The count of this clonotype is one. The CDR3 spells CASSLNRAAKNIQYF. The CDR3 bases are TGTGCCAGCAGTTTGAACAGGGCGGCCAAAAACATTCAGTACTTC. The chain joins TRBV27 to TRBJ2-4; D may be TRBD1 (6 bases). The V gene's germline CDR1 is MNHEY and CDR2 SMNVEV (reference sequence). CDR3 length equals 15 residues. V lost 3 bases and J 1 base, leaving 10 bases between the germline ends.

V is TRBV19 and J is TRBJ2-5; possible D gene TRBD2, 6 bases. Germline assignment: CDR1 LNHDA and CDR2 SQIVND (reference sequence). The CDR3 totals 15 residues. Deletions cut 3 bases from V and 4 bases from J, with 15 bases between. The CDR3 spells CASSMGSTRGETQYF. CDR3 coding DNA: TGTGCCAGTAGTATGGGATCGACTAGGGGAGAGACCCAGTACTTC.

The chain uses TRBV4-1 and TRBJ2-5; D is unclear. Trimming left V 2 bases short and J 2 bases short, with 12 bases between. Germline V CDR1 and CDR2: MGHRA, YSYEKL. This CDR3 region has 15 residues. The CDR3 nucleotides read TGCGCCAGCAGCCAAAGGTTGGGAATACAAGAGACCCAGTACTTC. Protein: CASSQRLGIQETQYF.

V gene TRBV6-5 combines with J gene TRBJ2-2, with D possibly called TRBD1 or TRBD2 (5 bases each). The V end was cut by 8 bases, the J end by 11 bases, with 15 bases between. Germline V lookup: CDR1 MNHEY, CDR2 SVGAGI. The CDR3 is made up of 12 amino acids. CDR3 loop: CASVVRGHELFF. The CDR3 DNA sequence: TGTGCCAGCGTTGTCCGGGGCCACGAGCTGTTTTTT.

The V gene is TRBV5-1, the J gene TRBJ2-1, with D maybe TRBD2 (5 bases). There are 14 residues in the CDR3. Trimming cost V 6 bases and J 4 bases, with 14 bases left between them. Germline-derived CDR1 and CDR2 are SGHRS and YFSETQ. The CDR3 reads CASKFSGGYNEQFF. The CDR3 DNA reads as TGCGCCAGCAAGTTCAGCGGAGGATACAATGAGCAGTTCTTC.

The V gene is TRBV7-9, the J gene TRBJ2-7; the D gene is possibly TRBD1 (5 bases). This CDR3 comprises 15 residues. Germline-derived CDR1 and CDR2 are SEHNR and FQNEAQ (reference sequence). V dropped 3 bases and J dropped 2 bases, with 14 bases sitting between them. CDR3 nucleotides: TGTGCCAGCAGCTTGGATTGGGCAGGGACCTACGAGCAGTACTTC. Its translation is CASSLDWAGTYEQYF.

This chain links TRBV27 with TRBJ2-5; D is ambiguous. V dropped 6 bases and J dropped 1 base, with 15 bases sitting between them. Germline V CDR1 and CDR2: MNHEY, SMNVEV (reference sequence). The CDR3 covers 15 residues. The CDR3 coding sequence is TGTGCCAGCAGAACGAACCGGGCATTCCAAGAGACCCAGTACTTC. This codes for CASRTNRAFQETQYF.

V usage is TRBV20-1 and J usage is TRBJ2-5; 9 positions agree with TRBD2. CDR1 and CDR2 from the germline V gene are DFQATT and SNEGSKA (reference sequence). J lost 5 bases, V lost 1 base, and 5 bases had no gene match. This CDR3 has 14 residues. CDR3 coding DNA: TGCAGTGCTAGAGGAATTAGCGGGGGCGAGACCCAGTACTTC. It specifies CSARGISGGETQYF.